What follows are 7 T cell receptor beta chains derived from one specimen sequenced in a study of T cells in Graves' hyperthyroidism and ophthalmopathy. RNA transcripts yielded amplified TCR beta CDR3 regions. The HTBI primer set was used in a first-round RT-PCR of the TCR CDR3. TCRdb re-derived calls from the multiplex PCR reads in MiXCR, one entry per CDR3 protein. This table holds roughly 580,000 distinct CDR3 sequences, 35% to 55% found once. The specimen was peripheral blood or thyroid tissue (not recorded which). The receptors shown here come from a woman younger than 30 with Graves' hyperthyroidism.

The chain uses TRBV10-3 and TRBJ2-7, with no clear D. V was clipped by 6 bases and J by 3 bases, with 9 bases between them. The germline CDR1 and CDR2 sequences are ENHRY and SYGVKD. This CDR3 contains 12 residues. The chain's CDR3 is CAISGTDYEQYF. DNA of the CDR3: TGTGCCATCAGCGGAACGGACTACGAGCAGTACTTC.

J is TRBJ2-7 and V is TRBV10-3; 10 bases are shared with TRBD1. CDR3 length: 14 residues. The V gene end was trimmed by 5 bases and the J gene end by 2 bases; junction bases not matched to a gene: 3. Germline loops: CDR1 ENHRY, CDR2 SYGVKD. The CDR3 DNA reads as TGTGCCATCAGTACCGGGACAGGGGCCTACGAGCAGTACTTC. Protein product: CAISTGTGAYEQYF.

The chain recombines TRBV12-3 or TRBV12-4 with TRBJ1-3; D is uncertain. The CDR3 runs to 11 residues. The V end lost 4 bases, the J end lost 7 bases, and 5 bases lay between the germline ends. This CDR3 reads CASSYTNTIYF. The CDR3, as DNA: TGTGCCAGCAGTTACACTAACACCATATATTTT.

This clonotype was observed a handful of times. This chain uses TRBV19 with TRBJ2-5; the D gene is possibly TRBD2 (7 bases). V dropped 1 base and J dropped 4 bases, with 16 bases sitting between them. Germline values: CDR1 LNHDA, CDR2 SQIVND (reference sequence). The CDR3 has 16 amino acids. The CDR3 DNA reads TGTGCCAGTAGTATAGGAGGGGGGGGGCGCGGAGAGACCCAGTACTTC. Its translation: CASSIGGGGRGETQYF.

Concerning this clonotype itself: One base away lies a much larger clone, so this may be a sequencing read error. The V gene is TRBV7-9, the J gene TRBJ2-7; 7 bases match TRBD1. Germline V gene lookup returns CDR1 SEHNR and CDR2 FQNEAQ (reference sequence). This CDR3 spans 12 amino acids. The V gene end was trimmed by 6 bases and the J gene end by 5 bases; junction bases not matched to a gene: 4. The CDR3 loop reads CASSTTGNEQYF. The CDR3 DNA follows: TGTGCCAGCAGTACGACAGGGAACGAGCAGTACTTC.

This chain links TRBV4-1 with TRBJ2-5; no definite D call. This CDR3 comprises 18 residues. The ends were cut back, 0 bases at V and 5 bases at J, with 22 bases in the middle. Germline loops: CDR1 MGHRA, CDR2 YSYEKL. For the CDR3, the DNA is TGCGCCAGCAGCCAAGATGGGCCTGGGCTAGGACGGCGGGAGACCCAGTACTTC. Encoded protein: CASSQDGPGLGRRETQYF.

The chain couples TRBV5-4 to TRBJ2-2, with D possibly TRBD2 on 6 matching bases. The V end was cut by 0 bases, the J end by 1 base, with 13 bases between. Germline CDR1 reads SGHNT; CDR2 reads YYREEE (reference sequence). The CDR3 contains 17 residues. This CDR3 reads CASSLGPRAGNTGELFF. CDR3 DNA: TGTGCCAGCAGCTTGGGGCCTAGAGCGGGGAACACCGGGGAGCTGTTTTTT.